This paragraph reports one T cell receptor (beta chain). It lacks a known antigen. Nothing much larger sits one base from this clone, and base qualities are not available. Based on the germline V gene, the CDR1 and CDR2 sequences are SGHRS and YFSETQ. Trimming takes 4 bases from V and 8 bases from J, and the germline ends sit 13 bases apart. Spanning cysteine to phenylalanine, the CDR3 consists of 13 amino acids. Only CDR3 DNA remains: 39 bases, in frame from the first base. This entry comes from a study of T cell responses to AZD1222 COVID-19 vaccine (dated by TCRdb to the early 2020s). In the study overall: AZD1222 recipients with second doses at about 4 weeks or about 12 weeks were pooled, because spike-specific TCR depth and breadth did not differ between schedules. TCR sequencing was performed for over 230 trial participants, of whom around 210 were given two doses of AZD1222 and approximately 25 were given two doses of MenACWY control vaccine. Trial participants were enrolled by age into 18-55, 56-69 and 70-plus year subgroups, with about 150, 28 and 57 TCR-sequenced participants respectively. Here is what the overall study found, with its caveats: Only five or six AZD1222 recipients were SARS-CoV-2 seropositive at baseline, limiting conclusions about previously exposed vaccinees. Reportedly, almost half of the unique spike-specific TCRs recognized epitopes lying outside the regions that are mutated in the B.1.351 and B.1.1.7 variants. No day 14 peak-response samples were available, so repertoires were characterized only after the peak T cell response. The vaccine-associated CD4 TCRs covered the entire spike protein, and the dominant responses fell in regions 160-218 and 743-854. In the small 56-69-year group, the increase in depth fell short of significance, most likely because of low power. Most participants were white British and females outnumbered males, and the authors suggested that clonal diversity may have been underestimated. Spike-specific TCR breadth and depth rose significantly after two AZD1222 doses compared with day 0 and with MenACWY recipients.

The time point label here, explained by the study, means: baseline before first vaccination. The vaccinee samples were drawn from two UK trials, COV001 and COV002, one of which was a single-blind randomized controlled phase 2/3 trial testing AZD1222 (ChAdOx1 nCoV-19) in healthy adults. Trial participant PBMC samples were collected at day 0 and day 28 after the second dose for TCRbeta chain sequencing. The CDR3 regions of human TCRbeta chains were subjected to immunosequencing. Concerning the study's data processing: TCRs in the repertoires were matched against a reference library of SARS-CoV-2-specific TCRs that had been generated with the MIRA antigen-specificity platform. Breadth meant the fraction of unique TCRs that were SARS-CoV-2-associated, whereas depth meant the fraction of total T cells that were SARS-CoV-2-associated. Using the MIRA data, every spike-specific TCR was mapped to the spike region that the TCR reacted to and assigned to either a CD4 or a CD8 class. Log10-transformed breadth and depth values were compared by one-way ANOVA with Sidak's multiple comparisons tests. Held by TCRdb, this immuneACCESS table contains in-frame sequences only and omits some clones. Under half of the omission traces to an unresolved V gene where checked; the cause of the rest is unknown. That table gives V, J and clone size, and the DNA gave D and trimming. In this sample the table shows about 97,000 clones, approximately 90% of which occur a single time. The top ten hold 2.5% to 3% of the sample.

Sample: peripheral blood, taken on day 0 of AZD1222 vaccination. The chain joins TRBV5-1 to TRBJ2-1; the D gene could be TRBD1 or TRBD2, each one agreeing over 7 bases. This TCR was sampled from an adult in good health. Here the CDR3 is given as CASSQGEGHEQFF. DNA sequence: TGCGCCAGCAGCCAGGGGGAGGGTCATGAGCAGTTCTTC. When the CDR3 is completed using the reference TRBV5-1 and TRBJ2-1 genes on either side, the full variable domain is KAGVTQTPRYLIKTRGQQVTLSCSPISGHRSVSWYQQTPGQGLQFLFEYFSETQRNKGNFPGRFSGRQFSNSRSEMNVSTLELGDSALYLCASSQGEGHEQFFGPGTRLTVL.